Shown below are 20 T cell receptor beta chains from a single sample sequenced in a study of cytomegalovirus exposure and HLA in healthy donors. Sequencing was performed with immunoSEQ multiplex PCR; in TCRdb, only in-frame clones are kept and a portion is missing. Found here are more than 90,000 clones, around 88% of them singletons; the top ten hold around 2%. Sequenced sample: PBMCs. All receptors come from a man younger than 35 in good health and CMV-seronegative.

The genes are TRBV4-1 and TRBJ2-7; the match to TRBD1 covers 8 bases. Germline trimming cut 4 bases from V and 2 bases from J; bases unmatched to any gene: 13. Per the germline V gene, CDR1 is MGHRA and CDR2 is YSYEKL. The length of the CDR3 is 17 residues. The chain's CDR3 is CASSRQDLGTGTYEQYF. The CDR3 DNA reads TGCGCCAGCAGCCGGCAAGACTTAGGGACAGGAACCTACGAGCAGTACTTC.

This sequence joins TRBV18 and TRBJ1-1; no clear D. This CDR3 has 14 residues. The V end was cut by 6 bases, the J end by 0 bases, with 11 bases between. The germline V gene encodes CDR1 KGHSH and CDR2 LQKENI. The CDR3 DNA sequence: TGTGCCAGCTCGCCTAGACTGATGAACACTGAAGCTTTCTTT. Translating it yields CASSPRLMNTEAFF.

The chain uses TRBV27 and TRBJ1-1; the match to TRBD1 covers 9 bases. Unmatched junction bases numbered 11, after V lost 8 bases and J lost 7 bases. The CDR3 is 14 residues long. Per germline, CDR1 MNHEY and CDR2 SMNVEV (reference sequence). CDR3 loop: CASSGTGSFLEAFF. The CDR3 nucleotides read TGTGCCAGCTCCGGGACAGGGTCTTTCCTTGAAGCTTTCTTT.

The V gene is TRBV18, the J gene TRBJ1-4; the match to TRBD1 covers 7 bases. Trimming removed 3 bases from V and 13 bases from J; junction bases left unmatched: 11. CDR1 KGHSH and CDR2 LQKENI come from the germline V gene. The length of the CDR3 is 14 residues. CDR3 protein: CASSPAGGHQGLFF. In nucleotides, the CDR3 is TGTGCCAGCTCACCCGCAGGGGGACACCAGGGACTGTTTTTT.

The chain combines TRBV27 with TRBJ2-7, with D hard to call. The CDR3 loop spans 14 amino acids. CDR1 is MNHEY, CDR2 SMNVEV, per germline (reference sequence). The V end was cut by 6 bases, the J end by 2 bases, with 14 bases between. CDR3 DNA: TGTGCCAGCAGCCGCCAGGCACGTCCCTACGAGCAGTACTTC. Protein: CASSRQARPYEQYF.

The J gene is TRBJ2-7, the V gene TRBV18; unclear D gene. Trimming took 8 bases from V and 0 from J, leaving 14 bases between them. CDR1 KGHSH and CDR2 LQKENI come from the germline V gene. The CDR3 sequence is 14 residues long. DNA of the CDR3: TGTGCCAGCCCAGCTGTCTGGGCCTCCTACGAGCAGTACTTC. Translated, it gives CASPAVWASYEQYF.

This sequence joins TRBV25-1 and TRBJ2-2; TRBD1 matches 7 bases. The CDR3 runs 16 residues. Germline CDR1 MGHDK, CDR2 SYGVNS. The ends lost 3 bases at V and 1 base at J; junction bases unmatched: 5. The CDR3 reads CASSDYRQGNTGELFF. In DNA, the CDR3 is TGTGCCAGCAGTGACTATAGACAGGGGAACACCGGGGAGCTGTTTTTT.

The chain has TRBV18 and TRBJ2-7; 9 nucleotides line up with TRBD1. The V and J ends lost 3 bases and 5 bases, in that order; junction bases with no gene match: 8. The CDR3 is 15 amino acids. Germline V CDR1 and CDR2: KGHSH, LQKENI. In nucleotides, the CDR3 is TGTGCCAGCTCACCCGCGGGACAGGGTCCCCACGAGCAGTACTTC. This encodes CASSPAGQGPHEQYF.

This clone occurred once. The chain uses TRBV13 and TRBJ2-1, with no clear D. The ends were cut back, 1 base at V and 8 bases at J, with 12 bases in the middle. Germline assignment: CDR1 PRHDT and CDR2 FYEKMQ (reference sequence). This CDR3 is 14 amino acids long. The CDR3 nucleotides read TGTGCCAGCAGCTTAGCTTCCGGTCGGGATGAGCAGTTCTTC. Protein product: CASSLASGRDEQFF.

The V call is TRBV6-1, the J call TRBJ2-1, with TRBD1 identical over 8 bases. Looked up from germline, CDR1 is MNHNS and CDR2 is SASEGT. V shed 10 bases and J 8 bases; nucleotides not matched to a gene: 10. CDR3 length: 13 residues. The CDR3 bases are TGTGCCACGTCCCGGGACAGGCAAGATGAGCAGTTCTTC. Protein sequence: CATSRDRQDEQFF.

The chain carries TRBV7-2 and TRBJ2-3; D is unresolved. CDR3 size: 12 residues. V was pared by 0 bases and J by 7 bases, with 5 bases between. Germline V gives CDR1 SGHTA, CDR2 FQGNSA. CDR3 region: CASSLARNTQYF. DNA for the CDR3: TGTGCCAGCAGCTTAGCGCGGAATACGCAGTATTTT.

The J gene is TRBJ2-2, the V gene TRBV5-5; tentatively, D is TRBD1 (6 bases). Germline CDR1 and CDR2: SGHKS and YYEKEE (reference sequence). The V and J ends lost 3 bases and 1 base respectively, with 16 bases between them. CDR3 size: 17 residues. The CDR3 loop is CASSSNQGQWNTGELFF. CDR3 sequence (DNA): TGTGCCAGCAGCTCGAACCAGGGACAATGGAACACCGGGGAGCTGTTTTTT.

V and J are TRBV7-8 and TRBJ1-2, with 8 bases fitting TRBD1. The CDR3 length is 14 residues. V shed 5 bases and J 5 bases; nucleotides not matched to a gene: 7. Germline CDR1 SGHVS, CDR2 FQNEAQ. This chain's CDR3 is CASSPRTGHYGYTF. DNA of the CDR3: TGTGCCAGCAGCCCTCGGACAGGGCATTATGGCTACACCTTC.

The chain uses TRBV7-2 and TRBJ1-1; D gene ambiguous. The CDR3 has 16 amino acids. Per the germline V gene, CDR1 is SGHTA and CDR2 is FQGNSA. V was trimmed by 6 bases and J by 1 base, leaving 18 bases between them. CDR3 loop: CASRTEVAARNTEAFF. CDR3 nucleotide sequence: TGTGCCAGCAGGACTGAGGTGGCAGCCAGGAACACTGAAGCTTTCTTT.

This rearrangement joins TRBV6-5 to TRBJ2-7, with D hard to call. Between the trimmed V and J ends, which lost 0 bases and 0 bases, there was a span of 6 bases. Germline V gene data show CDR1 as MNHEY and CDR2 as SVGAGI. This CDR3 contains 14 residues. CDR3 loop: CASSYSASSYEQYF. The CDR3 DNA follows: TGTGCCAGCAGTTACTCCGCCAGCTCCTACGAGCAGTACTTC.

J is TRBJ1-3 and V is TRBV28; 7 nucleotides agree with TRBD1. The CDR3 sequence is 19 residues long. Germline loops: CDR1 MDHEN, CDR2 SYDVKM. The J segment lost 0 bases and the V segment lost 6 bases, leaving 17 bases of the junction unmatched. The CDR3 sequence is CASRLSPVGTVFSGNTIYF. The CDR3, as DNA: TGTGCCAGCAGATTGAGCCCGGTCGGGACAGTCTTCTCTGGAAACACCATATATTTT.

V is TRBV28 and J is TRBJ1-5; the match to TRBD1 covers 9 bases. The germline V gene has CDR1 MDHEN and CDR2 SYDVKM. The V segment lost 6 bases and the J segment 2 bases; nucleotides outside the gene matches: 5. The CDR3 has 15 amino acids. In DNA form, the CDR3 reads TGTGCCAGCAGACAGGGGGCTGTCGGCAATCAGCCCCAGCATTTT. It codes for CASRQGAVGNQPQHF.

The chain uses TRBV6-1 and TRBJ2-7; a weak D match, TRBD1 (6 bases). The germline V and J ends were trimmed by 0 bases and 7 bases, with 13 bases remaining between them. The germline gives CDR1 MNHNS, CDR2 SASEGT. CDR3 size: 14 residues. The CDR3 spells CASSEARDRREQYF. CDR3 nucleotide sequence: TGTGCCAGCAGTGAAGCGCGAGACAGGCGGGAGCAGTACTTC.

The V gene is TRBV27, the J gene TRBJ2-2, with D tentatively TRBD2 (6 bases). CDR3 length equals 16 residues. V was pared by 3 bases and J by 2 bases, with 13 bases between. The V gene's germline CDR1 is MNHEY and CDR2 SMNVEV (reference sequence). The CDR3 reads CASSLWAGRNTGELFF. The CDR3 DNA reads as TGTGCCAGCAGTTTGTGGGCGGGGCGAAACACCGGGGAGCTGTTTTTT.

V gene TRBV5-1 combines with J gene TRBJ2-3; a possible D gene is TRBD2 (5 bases). Germline CDR1 is SGHRS and CDR2 is YFSETQ. Trimming took off 4 bases at V and 1 base at J, with 19 bases between the two ends. The CDR3 has 17 residues. The CDR3 loop reads CASSTSIAYYRTDTQYF. In DNA form, the CDR3 reads TGCGCCAGCAGCACAAGCATAGCGTATTATCGCACAGATACGCAGTATTTT.